At least ten counts were recorded for the clone carrying this T cell receptor beta chain. The antigen is not known. This sample stems from a study of blood T cells in healthy people across ages. The use of a sample-barcoded 5' primer and a J-beta primer mix characterized a second PCR of roughly 7 to 12 cycles. The template-switch adaptor was a 5' adaptor with 12 random nucleotides. It tagged each cDNA molecule. One entry per CDR3 protein results from TCRdb running MiXCR on the 5' RACE reads. The table has some 1.5 million distinct CDR3 sequences, roughly 30% seen once. Overall study results and limits: Samples with more naive T cells showed higher observed beta diversity. Measured against age, TCR beta diversity per million T cells decreased in a roughly linear manner. Possibly confounding the expanded clonotype changes was the fact that donor CMV status was unknown.

The source of this sequence is a woman aged 25-40 years in good health. Material for sequencing was blood.

CDR3 loop: CASSSRQGLRYYEQYF. The CDR3 bases are TGTGCCAGCAGCTCGAGACAGGGGTTGAGATACTACGAGCAGTACTTC. This chain connects TRBV7-2 to TRBJ2-7, with TRBD1 matching 8 bases. From germline, CDR1 is SGHTA and CDR2 FQGNSA. J gave up 3 bases and V 4 bases, and 11 bases lay outside the gene matches. The CDR3 covers 16 residues.